This is a list of T cell receptor beta chains from one sample in a study of beta chain features in type 1 diabetes. Clones were read by immunoSEQ multiplex PCR, and TCRdb kept only the in-frame ones, dropping some. The sample has about 710,000 clones, around an eighth seen once. Sample: naive CD4+ T cells from blood. These receptors all come from a man aged 18 to 30 with type 1 diabetes. Each CDR3 is given with its conserved first and last residue. A D gene is named only where the DNA matches it firmly. Clone size, where shown, is once, few, many, or a class for clones that have expanded.

-	-	TRBV11-2	TRBJ2-4	CASSLRAQGKIQYF	TGTGCCAGCAGCCTCCGGGCCCAGGGCAAGATTCAGTACTTC
-	-	TRBV7-2	TRBJ2-1	CASSWSYRLRFF	TGTGCCAGCAGTTGGTCCTACAGGCTGAGGTTCTTC
TRBD1	few	TRBV7-9	TRBJ1-4	CASRTGTGSEKLFF	TGTGCCAGCAGAACCGGGACAGGGTCTGAAAAACTGTTTTTT
-	-	TRBV30	TRBJ2-2	CAWRINRNTGELFF	TGTGCCTGGAGGATTAATCGGAACACCGGGGAGCTGTTTTTT
TRBD1	-	TRBV2	TRBJ1-1	CASQRGQEDTEAFF	TGTGCCAGTCAAAGGGGGCAGGAGGACACTGAAGCTTTCTTT
-	few	TRBV27	TRBJ2-3	CASSSLVGTQYF	TGTGCCAGCAGTTCACTGGTCGGGACGCAGTATTTT
TRBD1	-	TRBV10-2	TRBJ2-5	CASSNRGHGETQYF	TGCGCCAGCAGTAACAGGGGGCACGGGGAGACCCAGTACTTC
TRBD1	few	TRBV4-2	TRBJ1-1	CASSQGRQGISEAFF	TGTGCCAGCAGCCAAGGGAGACAGGGGATAAGTGAAGCTTTCTTT
-	-	TRBV29-1	TRBJ2-3	CSVLTPQSGSTDTQYF	TGCAGCGTCCTCACCCCCCAAAGCGGCTCCACAGATACGCAGTATTTT
-	-	TRBV30	TRBJ1-6	CAWSSTTRIPNNSPLHF	TGTGCCTGGAGTTCCACTACGCGGATACCGAATAATTCACCCCTCCACTTT
-	few	TRBV30	TRBJ1-1	CAWAGSNTEAFF	TGTGCCTGGGCGGGGTCGAACACTGAAGCTTTCTTT
-	-	TRBV10-2	TRBJ2-3	CASSDRLVSTDTQYF	TGCGCCAGCAGTGACCGACTAGTGAGCACAGATACGCAGTATTTT
-	-	TRBV7-9	TRBJ1-4	CASSFATNEKLFF	TGTGCCAGCAGCTTCGCAACTAATGAAAAACTGTTTTTT
TRBD2	-	TRBV11-2	TRBJ2-7	CATSRGGTGNEQYF	TGTGCCACCTCCCGGGGGGGGACTGGCAACGAGCAGTACTTC
TRBD2	-	TRBV29-1	TRBJ2-3	CSVERWAGVSTDTQYF	TGCAGCGTTGAACGGTGGGCGGGGGTTAGCACAGATACGCAGTATTTT
-	-	TRBV10-3	TRBJ1-1	CAISELDSMNTEAFF	TGTGCCATCAGTGAACTTGACAGCATGAACACTGAAGCTTTCTTT
-	-	TRBV30	TRBJ1-3	CAWSVNQGNTIYF	TGTGCCTGGAGTGTAAACCAGGGAAACACCATATATTTT
-	-	TRBV5-8	TRBJ1-1	CASSPAKPNTEAFF	TGTGCCAGCAGCCCCGCGAAGCCGAACACTGAAGCTTTCTTT
-	few	TRBV9	TRBJ2-1	CASSAKITGVEQFF	TGTGCCAGCAGCGCCAAGATTACGGGGGTAGAGCAGTTCTTC
-	-	TRBV5-8	TRBJ1-2	CGQRRGANYGYTF	TGTGGGCAGCGCAGAGGAGCTAACTATGGCTACACCTTC
-	-	TRBV5-6	TRBJ2-7	CASSLGGHSYEQYF	TGTGCCAGCAGCTTGGGCGGTCACTCCTACGAGCAGTACTTC
-	-	TRBV13	TRBJ2-5	CASSYQRVKETQYF	TGTGCCAGCTCCTATCAGCGGGTGAAAGAGACCCAGTACTTC
-	few	TRBV30	TRBJ2-1	CAWSKARDEQFF	TGTGCCTGGAGTAAGGCGAGGGATGAGCAGTTCTTC
TRBD1	-	TRBV19	TRBJ1-5	CASSFHRGANQPQHF	TGTGCCAGTAGTTTCCACAGGGGTGCCAATCAGCCCCAGCATTTT
-	few	TRBV30	TRBJ2-7	CAWSPWLREQYF	TGTGCCTGGAGTCCGTGGCTGAGGGAGCAGTACTTC
TRBD1	-	TRBV6-5	TRBJ1-1	CASSSRGRKAFF	TGTGCCAGCAGTTCCAGGGGGAGGAAAGCTTTCTTT
-	few	TRBV5-1	TRBJ1-1	CASSTLTDTEAFF	TGCGCCAGCAGCACCCTGACAGACACTGAAGCTTTCTTT
-	few	TRBV5-4	TRBJ2-1	CASSLDRNEQFF	TGTGCCAGCAGCTTGGATAGGAATGAGCAGTTCTTC
-	few	TRBV4-3	TRBJ2-2	CASSQGLLTGELFF	TGCGCCAGCAGCCAGGGACTGCTCACCGGGGAGCTGTTTTTT
-	once	TRBV19	TRBJ1-2	CASSDSNYGYTF	TGTGCCAGTAGTGACAGTAACTATGGCTACACCTTC
-	-	TRBV9	TRBJ2-3	CASSVAGTPSTDTQYF	TGTGCCAGCAGCGTAGCGGGGACACCGAGCACAGATACGCAGTATTTT
-	-	TRBV18	TRBJ2-1	CASSPENHEQFF	TGTGCCAGCTCACCAGAGAACCATGAGCAGTTCTTC
-	-	TRBV5-1	TRBJ2-3	CASSLLDTQYF	TGCGCCAGCAGCTTGTTAGATACGCAGTATTTT
-	-	TRBV9	TRBJ2-5	CASSVDGTPQYF	TGTGCCAGCAGCGTAGATGGGACTCCCCAGTACTTC
-	few	TRBV18	TRBJ2-7	CASSDRPEYEQYF	TGTGCCAGCTCAGACCGGCCAGAGTACGAGCAGTACTTC
-	-	TRBV18	TRBJ1-5	CASSPGGANQPQHF	TGTGCCAGCTCACCAGGGGGAGCGAATCAGCCCCAGCATTTT
-	-	TRBV2	TRBJ2-5	CASSDLETQYF	TGTGCCAGCAGTGACTTGGAGACCCAGTACTTC
-	few	TRBV6-6	TRBJ1-2	CASSYSEGSYGYTF	TGTGCCAGCAGTTACTCGGAAGGGTCCTATGGCTACACCTTC
TRBD2	few	TRBV5-1	TRBJ2-3	CASSLDPAGGADTQYF	TGCGCCAGCAGCTTGGACCCAGCGGGAGGGGCAGATACGCAGTATTTT
-	-	TRBV29-1	TRBJ2-5	CSVYGVVGLETQYF	TGCAGCGTCTACGGGGTGGTGGGCTTGGAGACCCAGTACTTC
TRBD2	-	TRBV29-1	TRBJ2-7	CSVELAASYEQYF	TGCAGCGTTGAGCTAGCGGCCTCCTACGAGCAGTACTTC
TRBD1	once	TRBV4-1	TRBJ1-1	CASSQGQSIEAFF	TGCGCCAGCAGCCAGGGACAGTCGATTGAAGCTTTCTTT
-	-	TRBV2	TRBJ2-1	CASSVGRDVHEQFF	TGTGCCAGCAGTGTAGGGCGGGACGTCCATGAGCAGTTCTTC
-	few	TRBV7-9	TRBJ1-2	CATGDYGYTF	TGTGCCACCGGGGACTATGGCTACACCTTC
TRBD2	-	TRBV6-5	TRBJ2-7	CAIGASGNHEQYF	TGTGCCATCGGCGCTAGCGGGAATCACGAGCAGTACTTC
-	-	TRBV13	TRBJ2-7	CASSLRGASTSYEQYF	TGTGCCAGCAGCCTCCGTGGTGCAAGCACATCCTACGAGCAGTACTTC
TRBD1	few	TRBV30	TRBJ2-5	CAWSPGRVTGLSIQETQYF	TGTGCCTGGAGCCCGGGCCGAGTGACAGGGCTGAGTATCCAAGAGACCCAGTACTTC
-	few	TRBV20-1	TRBJ1-2	CSAWEGDGYTF	TGCAGTGCCTGGGAGGGTGATGGCTACACCTTC
TRBD1	once	TRBV29-1	TRBJ1-2	CSGKGTGENYGYTF	TGCAGTGGGAAGGGGACAGGGGAGAACTATGGCTACACCTTC
-	-	TRBV7-9	TRBJ2-3	CASSSGVDTQYF	TGTGCCAGCAGCTCGGGCGTAGATACGCAGTATTTT
-	few	TRBV11-1	TRBJ2-1	CASSLRPGFNEQFF	TGTGCCAGCAGCTTACGGCCCGGGTTTAATGAGCAGTTCTTC
-	-	TRBV30	TRBJ2-2	CAWSVRGGPGPGELFF	TGTGCCTGGAGTGTTAGGGGCGGTCCCGGGCCCGGGGAGCTGTTTTTT
-	-	TRBV29-1	TRBJ2-7	CSVSSGYEQYF	TGCAGCGTTTCCTCCGGCTACGAGCAGTACTTC